Each of the 6 T cell receptor beta chains below was sequenced from the same sample in a study of T cells after yellow fever vaccination. TCRdb itself ran the 5' RACE reads through MiXCR, one entry per CDR3 protein. The sample yields under 300,000 distinct CDR3 sequences, about 7% seen once. This specimen was CD4+ T cells sorted from PBMCs, taken 15 days after the yellow fever booster vaccination. These receptors all stem from a man under 40 who received the YFV17D yellow fever vaccine.

This clonotype was detected ten times or more. The genes are TRBV6-5 and TRBJ2-7; the match to TRBD2 covers 14 bases. This CDR3 comprises 19 residues. The germline V gene has CDR1 MNHEY and CDR2 SVGAGI. The V gene end was trimmed by 0 bases and the J gene end by 1 base; junction bases not matched to a gene: 8. The CDR3 coding sequence is TGTGCCAGCAGTTACTCTACCGGGACTAGCGGGAGAGGGTCCTACGAGCAGTACTTC. This encodes CASSYSTGTSGRGSYEQYF.

This clonotype was seen more than once but under ten times. The rearrangement uses TRBV6-2 or TRBV6-3 and TRBJ1-5; the D gene is possibly TRBD1 (6 bases). The CDR3 is 17 residues long. V dropped 5 bases and J dropped 2 bases, with 19 bases sitting between them. The germline CDR1 and CDR2 sequences are MNHEY and SVGEGT. The CDR3 nucleotides are TGTGCCAGCAGTAAGGACAGCACGCCCCGGGGCAATCAGCCCCAGCATTTT. Amino acid sequence: CASSKDSTPRGNQPQHF.

V and J are TRBV20-1 and TRBJ2-7; 11 bases line up with TRBD2. From germline, CDR1 is DFQATT and CDR2 SNEGSKA (reference sequence). The V and J ends lost 6 bases and 4 bases, in that order; junction bases with no gene match: 8. This CDR3 comprises 14 residues. The CDR3 here is CSASTSGSKYEQYF. The CDR3 bases are TGCAGTGCGTCCACTAGCGGGAGTAAGTACGAGCAGTACTTC.

The chain uses TRBV5-1 and TRBJ2-1; TRBD1 is a possible D gene (5 bases). Germline CDR1 SGHRS, CDR2 YFSETQ. The length of the CDR3 is 14 residues. Trimming took 3 bases from V and 9 from J, leaving 16 bases between them. CDR3 loop: CASSSYHLGAEQFF. DNA for the CDR3: TGCGCCAGCAGCTCGTATCATCTAGGGGCTGAGCAGTTCTTC. Supplemented by reference TRBV5-1 and TRBJ2-1, the full variable domain reads KAGVTQTPRYLIKTRGQQVTLSCSPISGHRSVSWYQQTPGQGLQFLFEYFSETQRNKGNFPGRFSGRQFSNSRSEMNVSTLELGDSALYLCASSSYHLGAEQFFGPGTRLTVL.

The genes are TRBV20-1 and TRBJ1-1; 7 positions match TRBD1. CDR3 length: 13 amino acids. V shed 6 bases and J 2 bases; nucleotides not matched to a gene: 6. CDR1 is DFQATT, CDR2 SNEGSKA, per germline (reference sequence). CDR3 in amino acids: CSASRGHNTEAFF. As DNA, the CDR3 is TGCAGTGCGTCGAGGGGGCATAACACTGAAGCTTTCTTT.

Ten or more counts support this clonotype. The chain combines TRBV15 with TRBJ2-3, with D possibly being TRBD1 or TRBD2 (5 bases each). The CDR3 length is 14 residues. Germline V gives CDR1 LNHNV, CDR2 YYDKDF (reference sequence). Trimming removed 5 bases from V and 1 base from J, with 10 bases in between. CDR3 amino acids: CATSRRDGTDTQYF. DNA of the CDR3: TGTGCCACCAGCCGACGGGACGGCACAGATACGCAGTATTTT.